This T cell receptor beta chain was sequenced for a study of T cell responses to AZD1222 COVID-19 vaccine (dated by TCRdb to about 2021). Background on the whole study: TCR sequencing was performed for about 250 trial participants, of whom 207 were given two doses of AZD1222 and roughly 25 were given two doses of MenACWY control vaccine. Trial participants were enrolled by age into 18-55, 56-69 and 70-plus year subgroups, with approximately 150, 30 and 60 TCR-sequenced participants respectively. Broader findings and caveats from the paper: Nearly half of unique spike-specific TCRs reportedly recognized epitopes outside regions mutated in the B.1.351 and B.1.1.7 variants. A significant rise in spike-specific TCR breadth and depth was observed after two AZD1222 doses relative to day 0 and relative to MenACWY recipients. Because no day 14 peak-response samples were available, the repertoires could be characterized only after the peak T cell response. The 56-69-year group was small, and its depth increase did not reach significance, likely because of low power. CD4 TCRs associated with the vaccine covered the entire spike protein, and the dominant responses were in regions 160-218 and 743-854. Conclusions about previously exposed vaccinees are limited because only five to seven AZD1222 recipients were SARS-CoV-2 seropositive at baseline. Participants were mostly white British, with more females than males. The authors suggested clonal diversity may have been underestimated.

There are a few counts of this clone. The target of this receptor is not known. No qualities accompany the bases; no much larger clone lies one base away. The time point label, as the study defines it: about 28 days (+/-7) after the second vaccine dose. Because spike-specific TCR depth and breadth did not differ between the two schedules, AZD1222 recipients who got a second dose at roughly 4 weeks were pooled with those who got a second dose at roughly 12 weeks. Vaccinee samples were obtained from the UK trials COV001 and COV002, which included a single-blind randomized controlled phase 2/3 trial of AZD1222 (ChAdOx1 nCoV-19) in healthy adults. For TCRbeta chain sequencing, PBMC samples were collected from trial participants at day 0 and at day 28 after the second dose. The CDR3 regions of human TCRbeta chains were analyzed by immunosequencing. Concerning the study's data processing: TCRs in the repertoires were compared against a reference library of SARS-CoV-2-specific TCRs that had been generated with the MIRA antigen-specificity platform. Breadth meant the fraction of unique TCRs that were SARS-CoV-2-associated, whereas depth meant the fraction of total T cells that were SARS-CoV-2-associated. Using the MIRA data, each spike-specific TCR was assigned both to the spike region to which the TCR was reactive and to a CD4 or CD8 class. Log10-transformed breadth and depth values were compared by one-way ANOVA with Sidak's multiple comparisons tests. Sourced from immuneACCESS, this table was stored by TCRdb with only in-frame sequences that have V and J called. A share of the clones is absent; for the studies checked, an unresolved V gene accounts for under half, and the remainder has no known explanation. The V and J calls and clone size come from that table; D and trimming were worked out from the DNA. The sample data list roughly 70,000 clones, and 83% of these were observed just once. The ten top clones hold about 6.5% of the sample.

The germline ends are 13 bases apart after V is trimmed by 1 base and J by 7 bases. The CDR3 has 13 amino acids, counting the end cysteine and phenylalanine. The DNA shown is the 39-base CDR3, in frame from base 1. The germline V gene provides CDR1 SQVTM and CDR2 ANQGSEA. This TCR was recovered from an adult who received the AZD1222 COVID-19 vaccine. Recombination linked TRBV29-1 to TRBJ1-1; perhaps TRBD1 is the D gene, with 5 bases matching. This specimen was peripheral blood, taken 28 days after the second AZD1222 dose. The CDR3 in this case is CSVEGRARGEAFF. The bases are TGCAGCGTTGAAGGCAGGGCTCGTGGTGAAGCTTTCTTT. The variable domain in full, with residues beyond the CDR3 obtained from the reference TRBV29-1 and TRBJ1-1 genes, is SAVISQKPSRDICQRGTSLTIQCQVDSQVTMMFWYRQQPGQSLTLIATANQGSEATYESGFVIDKFPISRPNLTFSTLTVSNMSPEDSSIYLCSVEGRARGEAFFGQGTRLTVV.